These T cell receptor beta chains were read from a single sample in a study of shared clonotypes between healthy human individuals. Here immunoSEQ multiplex PCR was the method, and the copy in TCRdb shows in-frame clones only, minus some. The table shows some 2 million clones, with over 85% occurring only once. The material sequenced was naive CD4+ T cells sorted from blood. These receptors all stem from a young man in good health. Both conserved end residues are part of each CDR3. D genes are given only for firm matches. Clone size is shown for a subset of rows, as once, few, many or a class of expanded clone.

15 | NA | TRBJ2-1 | NA | TRBV7-2 | CASSLRQASYNEQFF | TGTGCCAGCAGCCTCAGACAGGCCTCCTACAATGAGCAGTTCTTC
13 | NA | TRBJ1-1 | NA | TRBV6-5 | CASRDLGNTEAFF | TGTGCCAGCAGGGACTTGGGGAACACTGAAGCTTTCTTT
14 | TRBD2 | TRBJ2-5 | NA | TRBV7-2 | CASSPGGAQETQYF | TGTGCCAGCAGCCCGGGGGGGGCCCAAGAGACCCAGTACTTC
19 | TRBD2 | TRBJ2-7 | NA | TRBV27 | CASSLSNSITSGRRSEQYF | TGTGCCAGCAGTTTATCGAATAGTATTACTAGCGGGAGAAGGTCCGAGCAGTACTTC
15 | NA | TRBJ2-7 | NA | TRBV9 | CASSALDTGAYEQYF | TGTGCCAGCAGCGCCCTCGACACCGGGGCCTACGAGCAGTACTTC
14 | NA | TRBJ2-7 | NA | TRBV18 | CASSPYRDSLEQYF | TGTGCCAGCTCACCGTATCGGGACTCCTTGGAGCAGTACTTC
15 | NA | TRBJ2-3 | NA | TRBV5-1 | CASTGDGLSTDTQYF | TGCGCCAGCACTGGGGACGGTCTTAGCACAGATACGCAGTATTTT
15 | NA | TRBJ2-7 | NA | TRBV9 | CASSAQRGPTYEQYF | TGTGCCAGCAGTGCCCAGAGGGGCCCCACCTACGAGCAGTACTTC
17 | NA | TRBJ2-5 | NA | TRBV11-2 | CASSVGGPGFPGETQYF | TGTGCCAGCAGCGTAGGGGGGCCCGGGTTTCCTGGAGAGACCCAGTACTTC
16 | NA | TRBJ2-6 | NA | TRBV5-1 | CASSLNLDSGANVLTF | TGCGCCAGCAGCTTAAACCTCGACTCTGGGGCCAACGTCCTGACTTTC
16 | TRBD2 | TRBJ2-5 | NA | TRBV7-2 | CASSPGLAGYQETQYF | TGTGCCAGCAGCCCGGGACTAGCGGGGTACCAAGAGACCCAGTACTTC
13 | NA | TRBJ1-1 | NA | TRBV19 | CASSSLGNTEAFF | TGTGCCAGTAGTAGCTTAGGGAACACTGAAGCTTTCTTT
14 | NA | TRBJ1-2 | NA | TRBV5-1 | CASSPTQGNHGYTF | TGCGCCAGCAGCCCGACCCAGGGGAACCATGGCTACACCTTC
16 | NA | TRBJ2-3 | NA | TRBV11-2 | CASSLVEELGGDTQYF | TGTGCCAGCAGCTTAGTAGAGGAGCTGGGGGGAGATACGCAGTATTTT
15 | TRBD1 | TRBJ1-4 | NA | TRBV5-1 | CASSHDGTGGEKLFF | TGCGCCAGCAGCCACGACGGGACAGGGGGTGAAAAACTGTTTTTT
14 | TRBD1 | TRBJ1-1 | once | TRBV29-1 | CSVANRGFNTEAFF | TGCAGCGTTGCGAACAGGGGATTTAACACTGAAGCTTTCTTT
13 | NA | TRBJ2-7 | NA | TRBV7-8 | CASSLAATYEQYF | TGTGCCAGCAGCTTAGCAGCTACCTACGAGCAGTACTTC
16 | NA | TRBJ1-6 | NA | TRBV5-4 | CASSVEGGGRNSPLHF | TGTGCCAGCAGCGTCGAAGGGGGGGGCAGGAATTCACCCCTCCACTTT
13 | NA | TRBJ1-3 | NA | TRBV7-2 | CASSPEVGNTIYF | TGTGCCAGCAGCCCCGAAGTTGGAAACACCATATATTTT
11 | NA | TRBJ2-4 | NA | TRBV11-2 | CASSNRPIQYF | TGTGCCAGCAGCAATCGGCCGATTCAGTACTTC
13 | TRBD1 | TRBJ2-5 | NA | TRBV4-1 | CASSQTGGETQYF | TGCGCCAGCAGCCAAACAGGGGGCGAGACCCAGTACTTC
14 | NA | TRBJ2-2 | once | TRBV5-1 | CASSPGGNTGELFF | TGCGCCAGCAGCCCCGGGGGAAACACCGGGGAGCTGTTTTTT
15 | TRBD1 | TRBJ1-2 | NA | TRBV15 | CATSRGQGENYGYTF | TGTGCCACCAGCAGAGGACAGGGGGAAAACTATGGCTACACCTTC
19 | NA | TRBJ2-6 | NA | TRBV6-1 | CASSEANIAGHSGANVLTF | TGTGCCAGCAGTGAAGCCAATATCGCGGGGCACTCTGGGGCCAACGTCCTGACTTTC
14 | TRBD1 | TRBJ1-2 | NA | TRBV7-2 | CASSLTGGDYGYTF | TGTGCCAGCAGCTTAACAGGGGGAGACTATGGCTACACCTTC
15 | TRBD2 | TRBJ2-7 | NA | TRBV6-1 | CASSTPGLAYGEQYF | TGTGCCAGCAGCACCCCGGGACTAGCGTACGGCGAGCAGTACTTC
20 | TRBD1 | TRBJ2-7 | NA | TRBV27 | CASSPEYGDSFILRTYEQYF | TGTGCCAGCAGTCCCGAGTACGGGGACAGTTTCATTCTGAGGACCTACGAGCAGTACTTC
15 | TRBD1 | TRBJ1-2 | NA | TRBV19 | CASSNRDRFWAGYTF | TGTGCCAGTAGTAACCGGGACAGGTTCTGGGCTGGCTACACCTTC
13 | NA | TRBJ2-7 | NA | TRBV6-5 | CASNRGPSYEQYF | TGTGCCAGCAATCGGGGCCCCTCCTACGAGCAGTACTTC
15 | TRBD1 | TRBJ1-3 | NA | TRBV6-5 | CASSRRTGTGNTIYF | TGTGCCAGCAGTCGTCGGACAGGGACTGGAAACACCATATATTTT
14 | NA | TRBJ1-2 | NA | TRBV19 | CASKPSRGVPGYTF | TGTGCCAGTAAACCCTCGCGAGGGGTCCCCGGCTACACCTTC
16 | TRBD2 | TRBJ2-2 | NA | TRBV5-5 | CASSWGLASNTGELFF | TGTGCCAGCAGCTGGGGACTAGCATCAAACACCGGGGAGCTGTTTTTT
14 | NA | TRBJ2-2 | NA | TRBV6-1 | CASSDMSYTGELFF | TGTGCCAGCAGTGATATGAGTTACACCGGGGAGCTGTTTTTT
16 | TRBD1 | TRBJ2-3 | NA | TRBV5-1 | CASSLAGTGGVDTQYF | TGCGCCAGCAGTCTAGCCGGGACAGGGGGTGTAGATACGCAGTATTTT
15 | NA | TRBJ2-2 | NA | TRBV5-1 | CATSSVGGNTGELFF | TGCGCCACCTCCTCGGTGGGGGGTAACACCGGGGAGCTGTTTTTT
17 | TRBD2 | TRBJ2-5 | NA | TRBV7-9 | CASSPWDSGRGGATQYF | TGTGCCAGCAGCCCTTGGGATAGCGGGAGAGGCGGGGCGACCCAGTACTTC
14 | TRBD1 | TRBJ1-6 | NA | TRBV11-2 | CASSPTGGPSPLHF | TGTGCCAGCAGTCCCACAGGGGGCCCTTCACCCCTCCACTTT
15 | TRBD1 | TRBJ2-3 | once | TRBV5-1 | CASSQTGVESDTQYF | TGCGCCAGCAGCCAGACAGGGGTGGAATCAGATACGCAGTATTTT
13 | NA | TRBJ1-2 | NA | TRBV28 | CASRSGTEYGYTF | TGTGCCAGCAGGTCCGGGACCGAGTATGGCTACACCTTC
14 | NA | TRBJ1-2 | NA | TRBV7-9 | CASSSGGQADGYTF | TGTGCCAGCAGCTCGGGAGGGCAGGCGGACGGCTACACCTTC
16 | NA | TRBJ2-2 | NA | TRBV30 | CAWRNKGSGHTGELFF | TGTGCCTGGAGGAATAAGGGTAGCGGACACACCGGGGAGCTGTTTTTT
15 | NA | TRBJ1-5 | NA | TRBV4-1 | CASSQGWGDHQPQHF | TGCGCCAGCAGCCAAGGGTGGGGGGATCATCAGCCCCAGCATTTT
11 | NA | TRBJ2-7 | NA | TRBV28 | CASSPVDEQYF | TGTGCCAGCAGTCCGGTAGACGAGCAGTACTTC
15 | NA | TRBJ2-5 | NA | TRBV25-1 | CASSDRDMIQETQYF | TGTGCCAGCAGTGATCGCGACATGATACAAGAGACCCAGTACTTC
14 | NA | TRBJ2-5 | NA | TRBV6-1 | CASIRRGVGETQYF | TGTGCCAGCATCAGAAGGGGGGTCGGAGAGACCCAGTACTTC
16 | NA | TRBJ2-7 | NA | TRBV30 | CAWSILGAGDKPEQYF | TGTGCCTGGAGTATTTTAGGGGCAGGGGACAAACCCGAGCAGTACTTC
16 | TRBD1 | TRBJ1-3 | NA | TRBV4-1 | CASSRDRAISGNTIYF | TGCGCCAGCAGCAGGGACAGGGCCATCTCTGGAAACACCATATATTTT